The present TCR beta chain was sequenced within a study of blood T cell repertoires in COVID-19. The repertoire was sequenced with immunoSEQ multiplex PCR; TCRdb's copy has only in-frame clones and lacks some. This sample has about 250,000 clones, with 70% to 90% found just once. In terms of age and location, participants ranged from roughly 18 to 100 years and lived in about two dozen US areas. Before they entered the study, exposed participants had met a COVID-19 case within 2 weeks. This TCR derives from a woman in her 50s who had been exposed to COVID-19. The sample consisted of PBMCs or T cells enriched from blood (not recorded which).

Here the CDR3 reads CASSPGFTEAFF. The CDR3 DNA is TGTGCCAGTAGTCCAGGGTTCACTGAAGCTTTCTTT. V gene TRBV19 combines with J gene TRBJ1-1; maybe TRBD1 (5 bases). Trimming took off 5 bases at V and 4 bases at J, with 8 bases between the two ends. This CDR3 contains 12 residues. The germline CDR1 and CDR2 sequences are LNHDA and SQIVND (reference sequence).